This T cell receptor beta chain comes out of a study of blood T cells in healthy people across ages. A second PCR of roughly 7 to 11 cycles used a sample-barcoded 5' primer and a J-beta primer mix. TCRdb passed the 5' RACE reads through MiXCR, listing each CDR3 protein once. The sample lists 800,000 to 950,000 distinct CDR3 sequences, roughly 48% occurring once. V dropped 4 bases and J dropped 7 bases, with 17 bases sitting between them. Germline V lookup: CDR1 ENHRY, CDR2 SYGVKD. The CDR3 contains 14 residues. Sequencing was done on a sample of blood. The rearrangement uses TRBV10-3 and TRBJ2-7, with D uncertain. The sequence came from a man aged 25-40 years in good health. CDR3 nucleotide sequence: TGTGCCATCAGTGGGACGGCCACGGGCGGAGAGCAGTACTTC. It specifies CAISGTATGGEQYF.